The 3 T cell receptor beta chains in this list originate from one sample, sequenced in a study of Graves' ophthalmopathy and Graves' hyperthyroidism. The authors amplified TCR beta CDR3 regions, and they did so from RNA transcripts for repertoire sequencing. First-round RT-PCR relied on HTBI primers, and a second-round multiplex PCR came next. TCRdb used MiXCR to reprocess the multiplex PCR reads, holding one entry per CDR3 protein. The sample lists a few hundred thousand distinct CDR3 sequences; about 18% were seen once. Sequenced sample: peripheral blood. Source of these receptors: an adult woman with stable Graves' hyperthyroidism.

This chain links TRBV20-1 with TRBJ2-2; 12 positions agree with TRBD2. CDR3 length equals 18 residues. The germline CDR1 and CDR2 sequences are DFQATT and SNEGSKA (reference sequence). The J segment lost 7 bases and the V segment lost 0 bases, leaving 12 bases of the junction unmatched. The CDR3 loop reads CSARDPTSGSSNGGELFF. In DNA, the CDR3 is TGCAGTGCTAGAGATCCGACTAGCGGGAGTTCGAATGGCGGGGAGCTGTTTTTT.

This clonotype was recorded many times. V gene TRBV7-8 combines with J gene TRBJ1-6, with no clear D. CDR1 and CDR2 (germline): SGHVS, FQNEAQ. Trimming cost V 0 bases and J 9 bases, with 12 bases left between them. The CDR3 is made up of 15 amino acids. The CDR3 spells CASSLARTVSSPLHF. In nucleotides, the CDR3 is TGTGCCAGCAGCTTAGCCCGGACTGTATCTTCACCCCTCCACTTT.

In this sample, this clonotype turned up many times. This chain joins TRBV27 and TRBJ2-5; D not certain. The germline V and J ends were trimmed by 2 bases and 7 bases, with 11 bases remaining between them. The V gene's germline CDR1 is MNHEY and CDR2 SMNVEV (reference sequence). This CDR3 comprises 13 residues. In DNA form, the CDR3 reads TGTGCCAGCAGTTTACCGGGTGCTGGGACCCAGTACTTC. Encoded protein: CASSLPGAGTQYF.